Listed here is a single TCR beta chain. No cognate antigen has been identified for it. No per-base quality is available; no much larger clone lies one base away. This sample was included in a study of CD4+ T cells in melanoma (dated by TCRdb to between 2021 and 2022). General notes on the study: Neoantigen-specific CD4+ T cells in human melanoma were investigated in the study. Overall study results and their limits: Neoantigen-specific CD4+ T cells were reported to be correlated with the function of CD8+ T cells, macrophages and B cells. Neoantigen-specific CD4+ T cells in melanoma were reported to have a range of differentiation states.

Donors were patients with melanoma. The library was made by the immunoSEQ multiplex PCR assay. This immuneACCESS table, as held by TCRdb, lists in-frame sequences with V and J called but not all clones. Of the missing ones, under half trace to an unresolved V gene in checked studies; the others have no known cause. Present in this sample are roughly 110,000 clones, 80% to 95% of which were seen just once. The ten largest clonotypes hold 2.5% to 3.5% of the sample. Trimming removed 3 bases from V and 6 bases from J; the gene matches leave 7 bases unexplained. CDR1 is given as SGHRS and CDR2 as YFSETQ, both from the germline V gene. The CDR3 runs 15 residues from the cysteine to the phenylalanine. Here the CDR3 DNA is all that survives: 45 bases in frame from base 1.

The sequenced material came from peripheral blood. This chain is built from TRBV5-1 and TRBJ1-4; TRBD1 matches 8 bases in the middle. This receptor was identified in a human donor with melanoma. The CDR3 protein is CASSWRTGWDEKLFF. The sequenced DNA: TGCGCCAGCAGCTGGAGGACAGGGTGGGATGAAAAACTGTTTTTT. This CDR3, with the reference TRBV5-1 and TRBJ1-4 proteins standing in past its ends, gives the full variable domain KAGVTQTPRYLIKTRGQQVTLSCSPISGHRSVSWYQQTPGQGLQFLFEYFSETQRNKGNFPGRFSGRQFSNSRSEMNVSTLELGDSALYLCASSWRTGWDEKLFFGSGTQLSVL.